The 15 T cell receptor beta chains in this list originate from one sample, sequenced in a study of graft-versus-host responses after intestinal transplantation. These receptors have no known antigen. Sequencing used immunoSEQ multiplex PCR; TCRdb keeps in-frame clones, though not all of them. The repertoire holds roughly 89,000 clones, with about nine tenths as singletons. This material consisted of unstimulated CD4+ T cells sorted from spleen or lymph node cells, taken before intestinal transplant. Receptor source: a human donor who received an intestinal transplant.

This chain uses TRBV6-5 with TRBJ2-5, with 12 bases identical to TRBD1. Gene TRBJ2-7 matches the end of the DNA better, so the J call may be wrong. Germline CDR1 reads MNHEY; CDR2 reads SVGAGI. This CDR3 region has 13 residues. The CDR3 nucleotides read TGTGCCAGCAGGCGGGACAGGGGGCACGAGCAGTACTTC. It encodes CASRRDRGHEQYF.

CDR3 sequence reads: CASSYSRQGDQPQHF. The DNA of the CDR3 is TGTGCCAGCAGTTACTCGAGACAGGGAGACCAGCCCCAGCATTTT. The gene calls are TRBV6-5 and TRBJ1-5; 7 bases match TRBD1. V was clipped by 0 bases and J by 7 bases; unmatched bases: 6. This CDR3 is 15 amino acids long. CDR1 is MNHEY and CDR2 is SVGAGI in the germline V gene.

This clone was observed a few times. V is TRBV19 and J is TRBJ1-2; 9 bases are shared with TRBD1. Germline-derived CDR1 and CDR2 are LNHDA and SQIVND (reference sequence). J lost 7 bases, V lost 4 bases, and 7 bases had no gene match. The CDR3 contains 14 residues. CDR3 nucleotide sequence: TGTGCCAGTAGTACAAGGACAGGGGAGGGTGGCTACACCTTC. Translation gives CASSTRTGEGGYTF. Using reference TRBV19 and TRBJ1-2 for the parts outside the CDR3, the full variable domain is DGGITQSPKYLFRKEGQNVTLSCEQNLNHDAMYWYRQDPGQGLRLIYYSQIVNDFQKGDIAEGYSVSREKKESFPLTVTSAQKNPTAFYLCASSTRTGEGGYTFGSGTRLTVV.

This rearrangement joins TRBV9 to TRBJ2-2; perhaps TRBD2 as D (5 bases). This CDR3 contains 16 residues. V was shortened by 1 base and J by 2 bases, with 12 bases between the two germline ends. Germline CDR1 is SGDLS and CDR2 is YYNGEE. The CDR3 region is CASSVLTGINTGELFF. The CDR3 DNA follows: TGTGCCAGCAGCGTATTAACGGGAATAAACACCGGGGAGCTGTTTTTT.

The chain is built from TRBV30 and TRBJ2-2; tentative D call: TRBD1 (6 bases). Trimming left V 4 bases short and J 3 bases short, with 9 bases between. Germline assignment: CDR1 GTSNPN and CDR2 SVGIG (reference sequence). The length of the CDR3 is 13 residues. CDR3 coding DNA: TGTGCCTGGAACAGGGCGGACACCGGGGAGCTGTTTTTT. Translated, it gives CAWNRADTGELFF.

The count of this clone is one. CDR3 in amino acids: CASSVGSYPNTEAFF. DNA of the CDR3: TGTGCCAGCAGCGTAGGGAGCTACCCGAACACTGAAGCTTTCTTT. The genes are TRBV9 and TRBJ1-1; D gene unclear. The CDR3 extends over 15 amino acids. With 0 bases removed from V and 1 base from J, the gap between germline ends came to 10 bases. Germline V gene data show CDR1 as SGDLS and CDR2 as YYNGEE.

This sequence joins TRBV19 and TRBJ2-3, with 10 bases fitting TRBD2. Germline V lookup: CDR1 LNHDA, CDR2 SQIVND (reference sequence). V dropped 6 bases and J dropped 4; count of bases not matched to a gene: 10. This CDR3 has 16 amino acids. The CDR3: CASRRKRGGGADTQYF. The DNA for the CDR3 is TGTGCCAGTAGGAGGAAGCGGGGGGGCGGGGCAGATACGCAGTATTTT.

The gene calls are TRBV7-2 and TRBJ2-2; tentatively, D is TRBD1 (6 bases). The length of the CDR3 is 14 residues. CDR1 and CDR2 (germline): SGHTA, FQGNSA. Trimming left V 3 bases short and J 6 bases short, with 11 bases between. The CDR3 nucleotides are TGTGCCAGCAGCTTCACCCCAGGGGCCGGGGAGCTGTTTTTT. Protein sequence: CASSFTPGAGELFF.

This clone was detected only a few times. CDR3 DNA sequence: TGTGCCAGCTCAGTTGACAGGAACACTGAAGCTTTCTTT. Amino acid sequence: CASSVDRNTEAFF. V gene TRBV18 combines with J gene TRBJ1-1, with D perhaps TRBD1 (5 bases). The CDR3 is made up of 13 amino acids. From germline, CDR1 is KGHSH and CDR2 LQKENI. Trimming took 5 bases from V and 1 from J, leaving 8 bases between them.

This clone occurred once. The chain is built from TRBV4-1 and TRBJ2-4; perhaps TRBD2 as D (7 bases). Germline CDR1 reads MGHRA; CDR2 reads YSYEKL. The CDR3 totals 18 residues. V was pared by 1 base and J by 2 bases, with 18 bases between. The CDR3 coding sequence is TGCGCCAGCAGCCAAGGTGTGCGGGGGCTCGGTCCCAAAAACATTCAGTACTTC. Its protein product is CASSQGVRGLGPKNIQYF.

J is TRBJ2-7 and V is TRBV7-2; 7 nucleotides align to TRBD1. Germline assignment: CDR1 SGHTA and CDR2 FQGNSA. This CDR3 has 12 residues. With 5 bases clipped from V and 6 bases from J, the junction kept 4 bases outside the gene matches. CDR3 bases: TGTGCCAGCAGCCTAACAGGGGTCGAGCAGTACTTC. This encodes CASSLTGVEQYF. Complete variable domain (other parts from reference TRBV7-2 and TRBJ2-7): GAGVSQSPSNKVTEKGKDVELRCDPISGHTALYWYRQSLGQGLEFLIYFQGNSAPDKSGLPSDRFSAERTGGSVSTLTIQRTQQEDSAVYLCASSLTGVEQYFGPGTRLTVT.

The chain's CDR3 is CASSTTKTGVRTEAFF. For the CDR3, the DNA is TGTGCCAGCAGTACAACAAAGACAGGGGTGAGAACTGAAGCTTTCTTT. This rearrangement joins TRBV27 to TRBJ1-1, with 8 bases that match TRBD1. The CDR3 has 16 amino acids. CDR1 is MNHEY, CDR2 SMNVEV, per germline (reference sequence). V lost 5 bases and J lost 5; bases outside the gene matches: 13.

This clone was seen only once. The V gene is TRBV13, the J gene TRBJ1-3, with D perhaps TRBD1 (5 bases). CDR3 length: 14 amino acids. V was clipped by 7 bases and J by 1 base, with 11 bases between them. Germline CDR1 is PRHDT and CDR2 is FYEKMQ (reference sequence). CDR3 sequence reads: CASTIGGSGNTIYF. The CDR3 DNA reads TGTGCCAGCACCATCGGGGGGTCTGGAAACACCATATATTTT.

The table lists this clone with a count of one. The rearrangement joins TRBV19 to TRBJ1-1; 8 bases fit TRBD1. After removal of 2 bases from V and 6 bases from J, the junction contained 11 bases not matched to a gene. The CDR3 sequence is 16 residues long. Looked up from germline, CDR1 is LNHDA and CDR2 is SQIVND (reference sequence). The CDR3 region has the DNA TGTGCCAGTAGTATATACCAGGGGGCCCACGGGGCTGAAGCTTTCTTT. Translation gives CASSIYQGAHGAEAFF. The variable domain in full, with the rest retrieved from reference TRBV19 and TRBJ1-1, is DGGITQSPKYLFRKEGQNVTLSCEQNLNHDAMYWYRQDPGQGLRLIYYSQIVNDFQKGDIAEGYSVSREKKESFPLTVTSAQKNPTAFYLCASSIYQGAHGAEAFFGQGTRLTVV.

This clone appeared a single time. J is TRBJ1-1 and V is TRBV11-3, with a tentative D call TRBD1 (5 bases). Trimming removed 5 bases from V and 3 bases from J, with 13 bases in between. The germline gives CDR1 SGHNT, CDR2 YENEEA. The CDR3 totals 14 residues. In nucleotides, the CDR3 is TGTGCCAGCAGCCTAGTAGACAGTTACACTGAAGCTTTCTTT. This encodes CASSLVDSYTEAFF.